Listed below are T cell receptor beta chains from one sample, sequenced in a study of T-cell memory formation after mild COVID-19. TCRdb re-called the 5' RACE reads with MiXCR, one entry per CDR3 protein. Among 210,000 or so distinct CDR3 sequences listed, around 25% were seen once. The sample comprised PBMCs or a T cell subset sorted from them (not recorded which). These receptors all come from an adult woman who had mild COVID-19 (a few samples of this study predate the infection). Cell type and time point are not known. CDR3s include the opening cysteine and the closing phenylalanine or tryptophan. Each record gives: V gene, CDR3 protein.

TRBV20-1,CSARDLGVEQFF
TRBV28,CASSNPTTGNYGYTF
TRBV3-1,CASSRLTSGTEAFF
TRBV24-1,CATGFTDTQYF
TRBV23-1,CASSPQRRDDFANTGELFF
TRBV7-3,CASSTRTSGGAVGEQFF
TRBV4-1,CASSPALDRANQPQHF
TRBV4-1,CASSRAGFSGQFF
TRBV3-1,CASSQGSRDIQYF
TRBV5-1,CASRQEDLGGYTF
TRBV25-1,CASSEVGIRYGYTF
TRBV27,CASSLQGRMRQPQHF
TRBV11-2,CASSTETGTPGKAFF
TRBV12-3/TRBV12-4,CASSLQGAESPQHF
TRBV6-1,CASSTVISYEQYF
TRBV5-5,CASSATCRGHGFIQYF
TRBV18,CASSPNTGVSYNEQFF
TRBV5-1,CASSGGTGANTEAFF
TRBV10-3,CAIIATGTGGSGANVLTF
TRBV7-3,CASSPQGSSYEQYF
TRBV5-1,CASSFIQGGGEQYF
TRBV12-3/TRBV12-4,CASSPPRGGLAGETDTQYF
TRBV9,CASSVGRASRSTDTQYF
TRBV5-4,CASSSQPDSYNEQFF
TRBV18,CASSPQGSQTEAFF
TRBV28,CASSFLDRATYEQYF
TRBV29-1,CSVIQGRAEAFF
TRBV6-5,CASSPDRGANQPQHF
TRBV25-1,CASSVQTGLDTGELFF
TRBV6-2/TRBV6-3,CASSYSTQGAGELFF
TRBV20-1,CSAEAGSSYEQYF
TRBV28,CASSFNLYEQYF
TRBV11-2,CASSRDHGGRAEVF